The 27 T cell receptor beta chains listed next were all sequenced from one sample in a study of shared clonotypes between healthy human individuals. Some clones are missing from TCRdb's copy, which holds only in-frame ones; the method was immunoSEQ multiplex PCR. In the table there are about 2 million clones, approximately 95% of which are singletons. Positive CCR7 selection of CD45RO-negative cells yielded the naive CD8 cells, and terminally differentiated effector memory CD45RA+ cells were excluded. Sequencing used naive CD8+ T cells sorted from blood. Every receptor here comes from a man younger than 30 in good health.

This rearrangement joins TRBV21-1 to TRBJ1-2; TRBD1 was called by the table and not checked on the DNA. TRBV21-1 is a documented pseudogene. This CDR3 contains 18 residues. The CDR3 spells CASSKAIIGTEINYGYTF. For the CDR3, the DNA is TGTGCCAGCAGCAAAGCAATCATAGGGACAGAGATTAACTATGGCTACACCTTC.

The chain joins TRBV30 to TRBJ2-7; D might be TRBD1 (6 bases). The CDR3 consists of 14 residues. Germline V gene data show CDR1 as GTSNPN and CDR2 as SVGIG (reference sequence). V lost 0 bases to trimming and J lost 2 bases, with 11 bases between them. The CDR3 region has the DNA TGTGCCTGGAGTGTAGAGCAGGGGACCTACGAGCAGTACTTC. This translates into CAWSVEQGTYEQYF.

This sequence joins TRBV5-6 and TRBJ1-4; a weak D match, TRBD1 (6 bases). The length of the CDR3 is 13 residues. Germline CDR1 is SGHDT and CDR2 is YYEEEE. Trimming removed 8 bases at V and 0 bases at J, with 8 bases between. The chain's CDR3 is CASNRATNEKLFF. The CDR3 DNA reads TGTGCCAGTAACAGGGCAACTAATGAAAAACTGTTTTTT.

The rearrangement uses TRBV11-2 and TRBJ2-7; the D is unclear. The germline CDR1 and CDR2 sequences are SGHAT and FQNNGV. This CDR3 has 14 amino acids. Deletions cut 3 bases from V and 3 bases from J, with 12 bases between. CDR3 residues: CASSFRRLIYEQYF. The CDR3 nucleotides read TGTGCCAGCAGCTTCAGACGACTGATCTACGAGCAGTACTTC.

The chain combines TRBV5-1 with TRBJ2-2, with a possible D match to TRBD1 (6 bases). Trimming removed 4 bases from V and 5 bases from J, with 18 bases in between. From germline, CDR1 is SGHRS and CDR2 YFSETQ. The CDR3 spans 16 residues. The CDR3 loop is CASSPRGGAETGELFF. As DNA, the CDR3 is TGCGCCAGCAGCCCCAGAGGGGGAGCGGAGACCGGGGAGCTGTTTTTT. Combining the CDR3 with reference TRBV5-1 and TRBJ2-2 gives the whole variable domain KAGVTQTPRYLIKTRGQQVTLSCSPISGHRSVSWYQQTPGQGLQFLFEYFSETQRNKGNFPGRFSGRQFSNSRSEMNVSTLELGDSALYLCASSPRGGAETGELFFGEGSRLTVL.

This chain's CDR3 is CASSEAFAGWDTQYF. The CDR3 DNA follows: TGTGCCAGCAGTGAAGCGTTCGCAGGGTGGGATACGCAGTATTTT. The chain uses TRBV6-1 and TRBJ2-3; perhaps TRBD1 as D (5 bases). The CDR3 is made up of 15 amino acids. Germline V gene data show CDR1 as MNHNS and CDR2 as SASEGT. Deletions cut 0 bases from V and 6 bases from J, with 13 bases between.

The chain couples TRBV5-6 to TRBJ2-5; maybe TRBD2 (5 bases). Trimming stripped 0 bases from V and 4 bases from J, with 13 bases between. Germline loops: CDR1 SGHDT, CDR2 YYEEEE. There are 15 residues in the CDR3. The CDR3 spells CASSLGQDLGETQYF. CDR3 nucleotides: TGTGCCAGCAGCTTGGGTCAGGACTTAGGAGAGACCCAGTACTTC.

This sequence joins TRBV11-2 and TRBJ2-1, with 8 nucleotides matching TRBD2. Germline loops: CDR1 SGHAT, CDR2 FQNNGV. This CDR3 has 16 amino acids. The V segment lost 1 base and the J segment 6 bases; nucleotides outside the gene matches: 8. The CDR3 reads CASSLVAGLESNEQFF. In nucleotides, the CDR3 is TGTGCCAGCAGCTTAGTAGCGGGACTAGAATCCAATGAGCAGTTCTTC.

V usage is TRBV19 and J usage is TRBJ2-7; D is uncertain. The germline V gene encodes CDR1 LNHDA and CDR2 SQIVND (reference sequence). The CDR3 totals 14 residues. The ends were cut back, 5 bases at V and 1 base at J, with 12 bases in the middle. CDR3 DNA: TGTGCCAGTAGTCAGGCCGCCTCTTCCTACGAGCAGTACTTC. Protein sequence: CASSQAASSYEQYF.

As for this clone: The junction differs from germline at one of its ends, possibly a read error. The V call is TRBV5-6, the J call TRBJ1-6, with 8 nucleotides matching TRBD1. Germline loops: CDR1 SGHDT, CDR2 YYEEEE. This CDR3 contains 12 residues. The CDR3 DNA is TGTGCCAGCAGCGCGTTGGACAGGGAGTCCTTCTTT. It is translated as CASSALDRESFF.

This clone has a handful of counts. The V gene is TRBV5-4, the J gene TRBJ2-7; no firm D call. This CDR3 contains 13 residues. In germline, CDR1 is SGHNT, CDR2 YYREEE (reference sequence). V was trimmed by 0 bases and J by 0 bases, leaving 4 bases between them. The CDR3 DNA reads TGTGCCAGCAGCTTGGACCACTCCTACGAGCAGTACTTC. It yields the protein CASSLDHSYEQYF.

The chain couples TRBV29-1 to TRBJ1-3; no clear D gene. The CDR3 runs to 14 residues. V was clipped by 5 bases and J by 0 bases, with 11 bases between them. Germline V gene sequence: CDR1 SQVTM, CDR2 ANQGSEA. The CDR3 spells CSVRGRGSGNTIYF. DNA of the CDR3: TGCAGCGTTCGCGGACGGGGCTCTGGAAACACCATATATTTT. The full variable domain, in which reference TRBV29-1 and TRBJ1-3 provide the parts outside the CDR3, is SAVISQKPSRDICQRGTSLTIQCQVDSQVTMMFWYRQQPGQSLTLIATANQGSEATYESGFVIDKFPISRPNLTFSTLTVSNMSPEDSSIYLCSVRGRGSGNTIYFGEGSWLTVV.

In DNA, the CDR3 is TGTGCCAGCAGCTTTACCGGGACAGGGACGCTCTACGAGCAGTACTTC. This sequence encodes CASSFTGTGTLYEQYF. V is TRBV7-8 and J is TRBJ2-7; 9 bases fit TRBD1. This CDR3 has 16 residues. Trimming removed 3 bases from V and 3 bases from J; junction bases left unmatched: 9. From germline, CDR1 is SGHVS and CDR2 FQNEAQ. Looking up the rest from reference TRBV7-8 and TRBJ2-7 gives the full variable domain: GAGVSQSPRYKVAKRGQDVALRCDPISGHVSLFWYQQALGQGPEFLTYFQNEAQLDKSGLPSDRFFAERPEGSVSTLKIQRTQQEDSAVYLCASSFTGTGTLYEQYFGPGTRLTVT.

The V call is TRBV5-1, the J call TRBJ2-1; tentatively, D is TRBD2 (5 bases). Between the trimmed V and J ends, which lost 0 bases and 6 bases, there was a span of 13 bases. This CDR3 region has 15 residues. Germline-derived CDR1 and CDR2 are SGHRS and YFSETQ. Here the CDR3 reads CASSLAIAQFNEQFF. CDR3 in DNA: TGCGCCAGCAGCTTGGCAATAGCGCAATTCAATGAGCAGTTCTTC.

The rearrangement links TRBV6-1 to TRBJ2-7; perhaps TRBD2 as D (6 bases). CDR3 length: 14 residues. V lost 2 bases and J lost 3, with 11 bases in between. The germline V gene encodes CDR1 MNHNS and CDR2 SASEGT. The CDR3 is CASSELGGIYEQYF. DNA for the CDR3: TGTGCCAGCAGTGAATTGGGGGGAATCTACGAGCAGTACTTC.

The J gene is TRBJ1-1, the V gene TRBV29-1, with unresolved D. Trimming took 6 bases from V and 3 from J, leaving 8 bases between them. Germline values: CDR1 SQVTM, CDR2 ANQGSEA. The CDR3 is made up of 11 amino acids. Here the CDR3 DNA reads TGCAGCGTCCGGTATGACACTGAAGCTTTCTTT. Residues: CSVRYDTEAFF.

V and J are TRBV13 and TRBJ1-1; D is uncertain. The CDR3 totals 11 residues. Per the germline V gene, CDR1 is PRHDT and CDR2 is FYEKMQ (reference sequence). V was cut by 5 bases and J by 6 bases, with 7 bases left in between. CDR3 amino acids: CASSPRAEAFF. CDR3 nucleotides: TGTGCCAGCAGCCCCCGAGCTGAAGCTTTCTTT.

The genes are TRBV7-9 and TRBJ2-1; D call uncertain. Trimming removed 4 bases from V and 6 bases from J, with 19 bases in between. The CDR3 extends over 16 amino acids. Germline V gene data show CDR1 as SEHNR and CDR2 as FQNEAQ (reference sequence). CDR3 region: CASSSWVGFGPNEQFF. The CDR3 region has the DNA TGTGCCAGCAGCTCCTGGGTTGGATTCGGACCCAATGAGCAGTTCTTC.

The chain recombines TRBV4-3 with TRBJ2-3; D possibly uses TRBD1 or TRBD2 (5 bases each). This CDR3 region has 12 residues. V lost 3 bases to trimming and J lost 12 bases, with 13 bases between them. The V gene's germline CDR1 is LGHNA and CDR2 YSLEER. The CDR3 loop is CASSQSGASQYF. The CDR3 nucleotides are TGCGCCAGCAGCCAGTCCGGGGCTTCTCAGTATTTT.

The rearrangement joins TRBV10-2 to TRBJ2-2; TRBD2 matches 10 bases. J gave up 4 bases and V 3 bases, and 8 bases lay outside the gene matches. The germline gives CDR1 WSHSY, CDR2 SAAADI. The CDR3 length is 17 residues. The CDR3 DNA reads as TGCGCCAGCAGTGATTTTACCAGCGGGGGGGGCACCGGGGAGCTGTTTTTT. Translation: CASSDFTSGGGTGELFF.

J is TRBJ2-7 and V is TRBV6-5; 7 nucleotides align to TRBD2. V trimming: 6 bases; J trimming: 0 bases; junction bases outside the gene matches: 5. Germline CDR1 is MNHEY and CDR2 is SVGAGI. CDR3 length equals 14 residues. In DNA, the CDR3 is TGTGCCAGCAGGACTAGCACCCTCTCCTACGAGCAGTACTTC. Protein: CASRTSTLSYEQYF.

Note on this clone: Other nucleotide sequences from this sample produce the same CDR3. V gene TRBV19 combines with J gene TRBJ1-1; D remains unclear. The CDR3 totals 13 residues. CDR1 and CDR2 from the germline V gene are LNHDA and SQIVND (reference sequence). V lost 3 bases, J lost 4 bases, and 9 bases lay in between. CDR3 region: CASSIGDGTEAFF. CDR3 in DNA: TGTGCCAGTAGTATCGGGGATGGCACTGAAGCTTTCTTT.

The chain employs TRBV9 and TRBJ2-2, with D perhaps assigned TRBD1 or TRBD2 (5 bases each). V was cut by 4 bases and J by 6 bases, with 25 bases left in between. This CDR3 region has 18 residues. The germline V gene has CDR1 SGDLS and CDR2 YYNGEE. The CDR3 DNA reads TGTGCCAGCAGCTCGGGACGCGTAAAGACGAGTACCGCCGGGGAGCTGTTTTTT. Translation gives CASSSGRVKTSTAGELFF.

The V call is TRBV2, the J call TRBJ2-3; TRBD2 agrees at 9 bases. Trimming took 6 bases from V and 0 from J; bases not matched to a gene: 7. This CDR3 contains 16 residues. CDR1 is SNHLY and CDR2 is FYNNEI in the germline V gene. The CDR3 DNA follows: TGTGCCAGCAGAGAGTCGGGACTAGCTAGCACAGATACGCAGTATTTT. Translation: CASRESGLASTDTQYF.

The J gene is TRBJ2-7, the V gene TRBV9; tentatively, D is TRBD1 or TRBD2 (5 bases each). The CDR3 loop spans 12 amino acids. The V end was cut by 1 base, the J end by 5 bases, with 7 bases between. Germline V gene data show CDR1 as SGDLS and CDR2 as YYNGEE. DNA for the CDR3: TGTGCCAGCAGCGTAAGGGACGACGAGCAGTACTTC. Amino acid sequence: CASSVRDDEQYF.

The rearrangement uses TRBV27 and TRBJ2-7; 9 bases line up with TRBD1. Germline V CDR1 and CDR2: MNHEY, SMNVEV (reference sequence). This CDR3 region has 15 residues. V shed 2 bases, J shed 4 bases, and the junction held 6 bases outside the gene matches. The CDR3 DNA is TGTGCCAGCAGTTTAGCCGGGACAGGGTGGTACGAGCAGTACTTC. As protein: CASSLAGTGWYEQYF.

As DNA, the CDR3 is TGTGCCAGAAGCTCCGACTTGTCGTTCCCGGACAGGAGTAGGGGCTACACCTTC. This gives the protein CARSSDLSFPDRSRGYTF. V usage is TRBV5-3 and J usage is TRBJ1-2; 7 nucleotides agree with TRBD1. TRBV5-3 is sorted into the ORF group, with uncertain function. The CDR3 has 18 residues. V lost 3 bases and J lost 8; bases outside the gene matches: 22.